This passage covers 14 T cell receptor beta chains from one sample sequenced in a study of cytomegalovirus exposure and HLA in healthy donors. Primers included in the PCR were 60 Vbeta and 13 Jbeta primers. Sequencing used immunoSEQ multiplex PCR; TCRdb keeps in-frame clones, though not all of them. The sample has some 78,000 clones, nearly 80% seen once. Sequenced material: PBMCs. These receptors were taken from a woman aged 45-60 years in good health and CMV-seropositive.

V gene TRBV5-1 combines with J gene TRBJ2-7; D gene unclear. V was trimmed by 0 bases and J by 7 bases, leaving 5 bases between them. The germline V gene encodes CDR1 SGHRS and CDR2 YFSETQ. This CDR3 is 11 amino acids long. Written as DNA, the CDR3 is TGCGCCAGCAGCTTGGCCGGTGAGCAGTACTTC. It encodes CASSLAGEQYF.

The V gene is TRBV25-1, the J gene TRBJ1-5; D unresolved. V lost 6 bases, J lost 9 bases, and 12 bases lay in between. The CDR3 extends over 12 amino acids. Germline CDR1 is MGHDK and CDR2 is SYGVNS. CDR3 loop: CASSGGLGPQHF. CDR3 DNA: TGTGCCAGCAGCGGCGGCCTCGGGCCCCAGCATTTT.

The gene calls are TRBV2 and TRBJ2-7; 10 bases line up with TRBD1. Germline CDR1 and CDR2: SNHLY and FYNNEI. Trimming took 0 bases from V and 4 from J; bases not matched to a gene: 6. CDR3 length equals 16 residues. CDR3 amino acids: CASSEARRTGGYEQYF. For the CDR3, the DNA is TGTGCCAGCAGTGAAGCGCGAAGGACAGGGGGGTACGAGCAGTACTTC.

The chain employs TRBV5-1 and TRBJ2-1; possible D gene TRBD1, 6 bases. V lost 4 bases, J lost 0 bases, and 8 bases lay in between. The CDR3 contains 14 residues. Germline CDR1 and CDR2: SGHRS and YFSETQ. Here the CDR3 DNA reads TGCGCCAGCAGCCCAGGGGACTCCTACAATGAGCAGTTCTTC. Translating it yields CASSPGDSYNEQFF.

V is TRBV6-1 and J is TRBJ1-5; D remains ambiguous. There are 14 residues in the CDR3. Trimming shortened V by 6 bases and J by 5 bases, and 14 bases separated the two germline ends. Germline loops: CDR1 MNHNS, CDR2 SASEGT. The CDR3 loop reads CASSDRREHQPQHF. In DNA form, the CDR3 reads TGTGCCAGCAGCGACCGGAGGGAGCATCAGCCCCAGCATTTT.

The chain couples TRBV6-1 to TRBJ2-1; 10 bases align to TRBD2. This CDR3 is built from 14 residues. V gave up 1 base and J gave up 11 bases; unmatched junction bases: 5. The germline gives CDR1 MNHNS, CDR2 SASEGT. The CDR3 coding sequence is TGTGCCAGCAGTGAAGAAGCTAGCGGGAGTAAGCAGTTCTTC. This encodes CASSEEASGSKQFF.

This clone has just a few counts. Written as DNA, the CDR3 is TGCGCCAGCACCCGCCGACCAGGGCGCAATCAGCCCCAGCATTTT. This codes for CASTRRPGRNQPQHF. The chain joins TRBV10-1 to TRBJ1-5, with a weak D call TRBD1 (5 bases). Germline CDR1 reads WNHNN; CDR2 reads SYGVQD (reference sequence). Trimming cost V 7 bases and J 2 bases, with 15 bases left between them. The CDR3 runs to 15 residues.

V usage is TRBV5-1 and J usage is TRBJ1-2, with D perhaps TRBD1 (6 bases). CDR1 and CDR2 from the germline V gene are SGHRS and YFSETQ. The length of the CDR3 is 14 residues. Trimming took off 0 bases at V and 3 bases at J, with 9 bases between the two ends. In DNA, the CDR3 is TGCGCCAGCAGCTTGGGTGGGACATACTATGGCTACACCTTC. Translating gives CASSLGGTYYGYTF.

This clone was seen more than once but under ten times. CDR3 protein: CASSIDHSRVTDTQYF. The CDR3, as DNA: TGTGCCAGTAGTATAGATCATAGCAGGGTGACAGATACGCAGTATTTT. J is TRBJ2-3 and V is TRBV19, with TRBD1 as a possible D gene (5 bases). Germline CDR1 LNHDA, CDR2 SQIVND (reference sequence). The ends were cut back, 0 bases at V and 3 bases at J, with 13 bases in the middle. The CDR3 runs 16 residues.

This clone was seen a single time. This rearrangement joins TRBV2 to TRBJ1-2; D is ambiguous. The V gene's germline CDR1 is SNHLY and CDR2 FYNNEI. The CDR3 is made up of 15 amino acids. Trimming pared 2 bases from V and 2 bases from J, leaving 12 bases between. The CDR3 sequence is CASSEYETPNYGYTF. The CDR3 DNA is TGTGCCAGCAGTGAATATGAGACTCCGAACTATGGCTACACCTTC.

The V call is TRBV7-8, the J call TRBJ1-1; 7 nucleotides agree with TRBD1. Germline V gene sequence: CDR1 SGHVS, CDR2 FQNEAQ. J was trimmed by 3 bases and V by 8 bases; bases with no gene match: 6. The CDR3 extends over 13 amino acids. The CDR3, as DNA: TGTGCCAGCGCCGACAGGGTGTACACTGAAGCTTTCTTT. Translating gives CASADRVYTEAFF.

The chain uses TRBV30 and TRBJ2-6; a possible D gene is TRBD2 (5 bases). Germline CDR1 and CDR2: GTSNPN and SVGIG (reference sequence). Trimming stripped 3 bases from V and 0 bases from J, with 12 bases between. The CDR3 spans 16 residues. CDR3 sequence: CAWSGGGYSGANVLTF. The CDR3 DNA is TGTGCCTGGAGCGGAGGCGGATACTCTGGGGCCAACGTCCTGACTTTC.

The chain is built from TRBV13 and TRBJ1-3; D is unclear. CDR1 and CDR2 from the germline V gene are PRHDT and FYEKMQ (reference sequence). Trimming shortened V by 5 bases and J by 0 bases, and 14 bases separated the two germline ends. This CDR3 is 16 amino acids long. The chain's CDR3 is CASSPQRASSGNTIYF. CDR3 DNA: TGTGCCAGCAGCCCACAGCGGGCGAGCTCTGGAAACACCATATATTTT.

CDR3: CASSYSRSLGTDTQYF. The CDR3 nucleotides are TGTGCCAGCAGTTACTCCCGGTCGTTGGGCACAGATACGCAGTATTTT. The genes are TRBV6-5 and TRBJ2-3; no reliable D call. The CDR3 length is 16 residues. V lost 0 bases and J 1 base, leaving 11 bases between the germline ends. CDR1 is MNHEY and CDR2 is SVGAGI in the germline V gene.